The rows below give T cell receptor beta chains drawn from one sample of a study of control samples from healthy donors and cancer patients. Using immunoSEQ multiplex PCR, the repertoire was profiled, and TCRdb retains in-frame clones only, with some absent. Altogether about 160,000 clones are present, 95% to 96% being singletons, with the ten largest covering 0.95% to 1.1%. Sequencing was carried out using blood. The source of these receptors is a woman in her twenties or thirties in good health. The CDR3 runs from the conserved cysteine through the conserved F or W. The order of the fields is CDR3 protein, CDR3 DNA, D gene, V gene, clone size, J gene. D genes are given only for firm matches. Clone size is shown for a subset of rows, as once, few, many or a class of expanded clone.

CASSQTPDRGKTQYF | TGTGCCAGCAGCCAAACCCCCGACAGGGGAAAGACCCAGTACTTC | TRBD1 | TRBV3-1/TRBV3-2 | NA | TRBJ2-5
CASSLGQGGPEAFF | TGTGCCAGCAGCTTGGGACAGGGGGGCCCTGAAGCTTTCTTT | TRBD1 | TRBV7-8 | NA | TRBJ1-1
CASNDGRGGGQPQHF | TGTGCCAGCAATGACGGTAGGGGCGGGGGGCAGCCCCAGCATTTT | NA | TRBV2 | NA | TRBJ1-5
CASSPGTQGRGELFF | TGTGCCAGCAGTCCTGGGACTCAGGGGAGGGGGGAGCTGTTTTTT | NA | TRBV27 | NA | TRBJ2-2
CASRPSGANVLTF | TGTGCCAGCAGACCCTCTGGGGCCAACGTCCTGACTTTC | NA | TRBV7-9 | NA | TRBJ2-6
CATFRGAGGPEQYF | TGTGCCACCTTCCGGGGGGCGGGAGGACCCGAGCAGTACTTC | TRBD2 | TRBV10-3 | NA | TRBJ2-7
CASRRTYNSPLHF | TGTGCCAGCCGAAGGACCTATAATTCACCCCTCCACTTT | NA | TRBV6-5 | NA | TRBJ1-6
CASSESPGGQGLSGYTF | TGCGCCAGCAGTGAGTCGCCGGGGGGACAGGGGTTGAGCGGCTACACCTTC | TRBD1 | TRBV10-1 | NA | TRBJ1-2
CASSQAGFEAEAFF | TGTGCCAGCAGCCAAGCAGGGTTCGAGGCTGAAGCTTTCTTT | NA | TRBV3-1/TRBV3-2 | NA | TRBJ1-1
CASSLYNEQFF | TGTGCCAGCAGTCTGTACAATGAGCAGTTCTTC | NA | TRBV27 | NA | TRBJ2-1
CASSSGQGKDTQYF | TGTGCCAGCAGCTCGGGACAGGGGAAAGATACGCAGTATTTT | TRBD1 | TRBV7-9 | NA | TRBJ2-3
CASSPPGPYSSSYEQYF | TGTGCCAGCTCACCACCAGGCCCCTACTCGAGCTCCTACGAGCAGTACTTC | NA | TRBV18 | NA | TRBJ2-7
CASSLVGVLNTGELFF | TGTGCCAGCAGCTTAGTGGGGGTTCTTAACACCGGGGAGCTGTTTTTT | NA | TRBV7-3 | NA | TRBJ2-2
CASSLAQTGTNRETQYF | TGCGCCAGCAGCTTGGCTCAGACAGGGACCAACCGGGAGACCCAGTACTTC | TRBD1 | TRBV5-1 | NA | TRBJ2-5
CASSIDSAGRQPQHF | TGTGCCAGTAGTATAGATTCCGCAGGGAGACAGCCCCAGCATTTT | NA | TRBV19 | NA | TRBJ1-5
CAARGLSYNEQFF | TGTGCCGCACGGGGACTCAGCTACAATGAGCAGTTCTTC | NA | TRBV6-4 | NA | TRBJ2-1
CASSLWLAGATDTQYF | TGTGCCAGCAGCTTGTGGCTAGCGGGGGCCACAGATACGCAGTATTTT | TRBD2 | TRBV5-6 | NA | TRBJ2-3
CASTTSRTANEKLFF | TGTGCCAGCACCACTTCTCGGACGGCTAATGAAAAACTGTTTTTT | NA | TRBV6-5 | once | TRBJ1-4
CASSYRGQGAYEQYF | TGTGCCAGCAGTTACCGGGGGCAGGGGGCTTACGAGCAGTACTTC | TRBD1 | TRBV6-5 | NA | TRBJ2-7
CAWSSGTSQETQYF | TGTGCCTGGAGCTCGGGGACCAGCCAAGAGACCCAGTACTTC | NA | TRBV30 | NA | TRBJ2-5
CASSLFWGGTQEAFF | TGTGCCAGCAGTTTATTTTGGGGTGGGACCCAAGAAGCTTTCTTT | NA | TRBV28 | NA | TRBJ1-1
CASSLRTGGNFINEQFF | TGTGCCAGCAGCCTACGAACAGGGGGCAATTTTATCAATGAGCAGTTCTTC | TRBD1 | TRBV5-4 | NA | TRBJ2-1
CASSYSLAGPSYEQYF | TGTGCCAGCAGTTACTCTTTAGCGGGTCCCTCCTACGAGCAGTACTTC | TRBD2 | TRBV6-2/TRBV6-3 | NA | TRBJ2-7
CAISEVWATDTQYF | TGTGCCATCAGTGAAGTGTGGGCGACAGATACGCAGTATTTT | NA | TRBV10-3 | NA | TRBJ2-3
CATLRDSSSGNTIYF | TGTGCCACCCTACGGGACTCGAGCTCTGGAAACACCATATATTTT | NA | TRBV19 | NA | TRBJ1-3
CASSQFKEVYPFYEQYF | TGTGCCAGCAGCCAATTCAAAGAAGTATACCCATTCTACGAGCAGTACTTC | NA | TRBV3-1/TRBV3-2 | NA | TRBJ2-7
CASSYREGSSYEQYF | TGTGCCAGCAGTTATAGAGAGGGCAGCTCCTACGAGCAGTACTTC | NA | TRBV6-5 | NA | TRBJ2-7
CASSATTTAGSQHF | TGTGCCAGCAGCGCAACCACCACGGCCGGTTCCCAGCATTTT | NA | TRBV6-5 | NA | TRBJ1-5
CAWREKGRNTGELFF | TGTGCCTGGAGGGAAAAGGGGCGGAACACCGGGGAGCTGTTTTTT | NA | TRBV30 | NA | TRBJ2-2
CATSEGAGDDYGYTF | TGTGCCACCAGTGAAGGGGCAGGGGACGACTATGGCTACACCTTC | NA | TRBV24-1 | NA | TRBJ1-2
CASSITGSYNEQFF | TGTGCCAGTAGTATCACCGGGAGCTACAATGAGCAGTTCTTC | NA | TRBV19 | NA | TRBJ2-1
CASSPSLGHPAVHF | TGTGCCAGCAGCCCGAGTCTTGGACACCCGGCCGTACATTTT | NA | TRBV28 | NA | TRBJ1-3